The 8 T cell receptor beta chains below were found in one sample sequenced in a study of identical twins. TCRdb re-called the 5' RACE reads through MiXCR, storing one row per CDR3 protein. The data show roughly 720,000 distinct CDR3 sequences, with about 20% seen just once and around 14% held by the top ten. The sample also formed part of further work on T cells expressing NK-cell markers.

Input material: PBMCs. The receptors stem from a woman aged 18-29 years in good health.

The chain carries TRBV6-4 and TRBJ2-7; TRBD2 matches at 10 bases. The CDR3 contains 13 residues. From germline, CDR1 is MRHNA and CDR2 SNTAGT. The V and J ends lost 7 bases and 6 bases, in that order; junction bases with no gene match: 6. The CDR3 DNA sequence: TGTGCCAGCACCCAGCGGGAGGGGCTCGAGCAGTACTTC. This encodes CASTQREGLEQYF.

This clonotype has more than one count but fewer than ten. The CDR3 DNA reads TGTGCCAGCAGCCAAGTTACAGGGCTGTACAATGAGCAGTTCTTC. It translates to CASSQVTGLYNEQFF. The rearrangement joins TRBV3-1 to TRBJ2-1; perhaps TRBD1 as D (6 bases). V lost 1 base, J lost 4 bases, and 11 bases lay in between. The germline CDR1 and CDR2 sequences are LGHDT and YNNKEL (reference sequence). CDR3 length equals 15 residues.

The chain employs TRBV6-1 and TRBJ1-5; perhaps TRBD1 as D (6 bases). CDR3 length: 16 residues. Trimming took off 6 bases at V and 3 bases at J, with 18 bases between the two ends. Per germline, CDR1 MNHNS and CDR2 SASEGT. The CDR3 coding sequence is TGTGCCAGCAGGCCCCTCCCGGACAGCTACAATCAGCCCCAGCATTTT. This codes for CASRPLPDSYNQPQHF.

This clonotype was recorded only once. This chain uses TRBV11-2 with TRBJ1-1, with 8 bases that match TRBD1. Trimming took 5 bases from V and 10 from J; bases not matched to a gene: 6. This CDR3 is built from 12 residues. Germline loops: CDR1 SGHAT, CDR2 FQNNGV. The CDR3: CASSNDRGGAFF. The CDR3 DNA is TGTGCCAGCAGCAACGACAGGGGAGGAGCTTTCTTT.

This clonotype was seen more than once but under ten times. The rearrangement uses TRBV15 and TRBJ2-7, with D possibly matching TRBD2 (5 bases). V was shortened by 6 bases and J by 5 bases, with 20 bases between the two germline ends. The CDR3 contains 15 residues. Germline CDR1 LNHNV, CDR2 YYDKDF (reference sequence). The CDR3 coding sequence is TGTGCCACCAGTACAGCCGGGATCTCCATGAACGAGCAGTACTTC. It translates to CATSTAGISMNEQYF. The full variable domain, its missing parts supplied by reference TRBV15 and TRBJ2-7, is DAMVIQNPRYQVTQFGKPVTLSCSQTLNHNVMYWYQQKSSQAPKLLFHYYDKDFNNEADTPDNFQSRRPNTSFCFLDIRSPGLGDTAMYLCATSTAGISMNEQYFGPGTRLTVT.

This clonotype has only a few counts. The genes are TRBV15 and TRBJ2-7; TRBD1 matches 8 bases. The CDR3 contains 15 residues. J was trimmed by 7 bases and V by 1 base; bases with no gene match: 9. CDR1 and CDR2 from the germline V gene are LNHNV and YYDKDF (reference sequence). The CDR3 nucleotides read TGTGCCACCAGCAGAGGTGGACAGGGCCTTGGAGAGCAGTACTTC. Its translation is CATSRGGQGLGEQYF.

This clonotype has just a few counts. The CDR3 coding sequence is TGTGCCAGCAGCCAGTATGGGGGCGGCACCGGGGAGCTGTTTTTT. The encoded protein is CASSQYGGGTGELFF. The chain carries TRBV5-6 and TRBJ2-2; TRBD1 is a possible D gene (6 bases). V lost 4 bases and J lost 4, with 14 bases in between. This CDR3 spans 15 amino acids. Germline assignment: CDR1 SGHDT and CDR2 YYEEEE.

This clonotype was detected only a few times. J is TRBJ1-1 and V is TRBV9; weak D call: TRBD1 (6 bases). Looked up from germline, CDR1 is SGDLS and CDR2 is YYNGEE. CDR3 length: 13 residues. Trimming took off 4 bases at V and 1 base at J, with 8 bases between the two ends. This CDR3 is CASSTGSNTEAFF. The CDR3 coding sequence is TGTGCCAGCAGCACAGGGTCGAACACTGAAGCTTTCTTT.